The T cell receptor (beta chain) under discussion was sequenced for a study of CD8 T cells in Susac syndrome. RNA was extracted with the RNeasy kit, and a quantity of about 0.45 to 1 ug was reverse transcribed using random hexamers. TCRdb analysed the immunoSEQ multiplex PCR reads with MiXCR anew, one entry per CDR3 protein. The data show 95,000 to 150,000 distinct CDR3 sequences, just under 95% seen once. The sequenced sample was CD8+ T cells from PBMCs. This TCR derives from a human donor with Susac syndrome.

DNA of the CDR3: TGTGCCAGCAGCGCAACTAGCGGGGGTTCCTACAATGAGCAGTTCTTC. Its protein product is CASSATSGGSYNEQFF. The chain couples TRBV7-2 to TRBJ2-1, with 11 bases aligning to TRBD2. The V segment lost 5 bases and the J segment 1 base; nucleotides outside the gene matches: 4. This CDR3 is 16 amino acids long. The germline gives CDR1 SGHTA, CDR2 FQGNSA.